Presented here are 30 T cell receptor beta chains from one specimen sequenced in a study of cytomegalovirus exposure and HLA in healthy donors. The study ran its PCR with 60 Vbeta and 13 Jbeta primers. Sequencing was performed with immunoSEQ multiplex PCR; in TCRdb, only in-frame clones are kept and a portion is missing. The sample lists fewer than 100,000 clones, about 80% seen once, with around 0.76% in the top ten. Sequences were obtained from PBMCs. These TCRs come from a woman aged 60-75 years in good health and CMV-seronegative.

For this clone: Other nucleotide sequences in the sample specify the same CDR3. The rearrangement links TRBV7-9 to TRBJ1-5; D is ambiguous. The germline V and J ends were trimmed by 5 bases and 2 bases, with 7 bases remaining between them. The CDR3 is 13 amino acids. Looked up from germline, CDR1 is SEHNR and CDR2 is FQNEAQ (reference sequence). CDR3 coding DNA: TGTGCCAGCAGCCGGGGAGGCAATCAGCCCCAGCATTTT. Its protein is CASSRGGNQPQHF.

Turning to this clone: Other DNA sequences of this sample code for an identical CDR3. The V and J genes are TRBV18 and TRBJ1-1; TRBD1 aligns across 8 bases. V shed 4 bases and J 5 bases; nucleotides not matched to a gene: 6. Germline V gives CDR1 KGHSH, CDR2 LQKENI. CDR3 length: 14 residues. The CDR3 nucleotides read TGTGCCAGCTCACTAGGACAGGGTACGACTGAAGCTTTCTTT. This translates into CASSLGQGTTEAFF.

This chain uses TRBV19 with TRBJ1-5, with D hard to call. The CDR3 sequence is 13 residues long. Germline V CDR1 and CDR2: LNHDA, SQIVND (reference sequence). Trimming took 3 bases from V and 5 from J, leaving 8 bases between them. The CDR3 here is CASSIDTYQPQHF. CDR3 DNA: TGTGCCAGTAGTATTGACACTTATCAGCCCCAGCATTTT.

This chain uses TRBV28 with TRBJ1-5, with 8 bases identical to TRBD1. The germline CDR1 and CDR2 sequences are MDHEN and SYDVKM. The CDR3 is 11 residues long. V lost 5 bases to trimming and J lost 9 bases; unmatched junction nucleotides: 0. The CDR3 DNA follows: TGTGCCAGCAGTGACAGGGGGCCCCAGCATTTT. Translating gives CASSDRGPQHF.

The chain carries TRBV28 and TRBJ1-1, with 7 bases fitting TRBD1. The CDR3 covers 14 residues. The junction had 2 bases not matched to a gene; V was cut back by 4 bases and J by 0 bases. Germline loops: CDR1 MDHEN, CDR2 SYDVKM. DNA for the CDR3: TGTGCCAGCAGTTCGACAGGGATGAACACTGAAGCTTTCTTT. It codes for CASSSTGMNTEAFF.

The chain has TRBV19 and TRBJ2-1, with TRBD2 matching over 14 bases. V was clipped by 1 base and J by 8 bases; unmatched bases: 7. The length of the CDR3 is 17 residues. Germline lookup yields CDR1 LNHDA and CDR2 SQIVND (reference sequence). The CDR3 here is CASSIGEGLAGGDEQFF. CDR3 coding DNA: TGTGCCAGTAGTATAGGGGAAGGACTAGCGGGAGGTGATGAGCAGTTCTTC.

The V and J genes are TRBV30 and TRBJ1-1, with D possibly TRBD1 on 5 matching bases. Germline V gene lookup returns CDR1 GTSNPN and CDR2 SVGIG (reference sequence). The CDR3 sequence is 11 residues long. V gave up 4 bases and J gave up 11 bases, with 14 bases separating them. The DNA of the CDR3 is TGTGCCTGGATCCAGTGGGGGGGGGCTTTCTTT. This gives the protein CAWIQWGGAFF.

The V and J genes are TRBV4-3 and TRBJ1-1, with TRBD1 identical over 9 bases. CDR1 and CDR2 from the germline V gene are LGHNA and YSLEER. V shed 4 bases, J shed 5 bases, and the junction held 5 bases outside the gene matches. The CDR3 covers 14 residues. CDR3 protein: CASSPGTGITEAFF. The CDR3 DNA reads TGCGCCAGCAGCCCAGGGACAGGGATAACTGAAGCTTTCTTT.

CDR3 protein: CASSVGAPTGLTSYEQYF. The CDR3 DNA sequence: TGTGCCAGCAGTGTTGGGGCCCCGACAGGGCTAACCTCCTACGAGCAGTACTTC. This chain uses TRBV2 with TRBJ2-7; 7 bases map to TRBD1. The germline V gene has CDR1 SNHLY and CDR2 FYNNEI. Germline trimming cut 4 bases from V and 0 bases from J; bases unmatched to any gene: 15. The CDR3 totals 18 residues.

This rearrangement joins TRBV9 to TRBJ2-3; 12 nucleotides align to TRBD2. The CDR3 covers 16 residues. Per germline, CDR1 SGDLS and CDR2 YYNGEE. Losses at the gene ends were 1 base for V and 0 bases for J; bases not matched to a gene: 0. For the CDR3, the DNA is TGTGCCAGCAGCGTAACTAGCGGGGGGAGCACAGATACGCAGTATTTT. Translated, it gives CASSVTSGGSTDTQYF.

This rearrangement joins TRBV7-2 to TRBJ2-3; D may be TRBD1 (5 bases). Trimming left V 3 bases short and J 4 bases short, with 14 bases between. Germline values: CDR1 SGHTA, CDR2 FQGNSA. CDR3 length equals 15 residues. In DNA form, the CDR3 reads TGTGCCAGCAGCTTGTGGGGCCTCTCCTCAGATACGCAGTATTTT. This translates into CASSLWGLSSDTQYF.

The chain couples TRBV25-1 to TRBJ2-2; 13 bases line up with TRBD2. The CDR3 is made up of 15 amino acids. V lost 5 bases and J lost 6; bases outside the gene matches: 3. Looked up from germline, CDR1 is MGHDK and CDR2 is SYGVNS. CDR3 coding DNA: TGTGCCAGCAGTACTAGCGGGAGGGCCGCCGGGGAGCTGTTTTTT. It yields the protein CASSTSGRAAGELFF.

This clone occurred once. V is TRBV13 and J is TRBJ1-5; D may be TRBD1 (5 bases). Germline lookup yields CDR1 PRHDT and CDR2 FYEKMQ (reference sequence). Trimming pared 2 bases from V and 3 bases from J, leaving 11 bases between. The CDR3 consists of 15 residues. DNA for the CDR3: TGTGCCAGCAGCTTATCAGGGAAAGACAATCAGCCCCAGCATTTT. This codes for CASSLSGKDNQPQHF.

This sequence joins TRBV7-9 and TRBJ2-7, with 14 bases lining up with TRBD2. The CDR3 has 18 amino acids. Germline V lookup: CDR1 SEHNR, CDR2 FQNEAQ (reference sequence). V was pared by 2 bases and J by 2 bases, with 8 bases of the junction left unmatched. CDR3 loop: CASSLSSWTSGGTYEQYF. In DNA form, the CDR3 reads TGTGCCAGCAGCTTATCCTCCTGGACTAGCGGGGGGACCTACGAGCAGTACTTC.

In regard to this clone: At one end the junction does not follow the germline gene, possibly because of a read error. The chain uses TRBV7-9 and TRBJ1-4; possible D gene TRBD1, 5 bases. The V gene's germline CDR1 is SEHNR and CDR2 FQNEAQ (reference sequence). The CDR3 extends over 16 amino acids. CDR3 in amino acids: CSSSSRGAATNEKLFF. The DNA of the CDR3 is TGTTCCAGCAGCTCCCGTGGGGCTGCAACTAATGAAAAACTGTTTTTT.

The gene calls are TRBV9 and TRBJ2-1; D is undetermined. The germline CDR1 and CDR2 sequences are SGDLS and YYNGEE. The CDR3 extends over 14 amino acids. Trimming left V 3 bases short and J 6 bases short, with 13 bases between. The CDR3 loop reads CASSERLPFNEQFF. In DNA, the CDR3 is TGTGCCAGCAGCGAGCGCTTGCCTTTCAATGAGCAGTTCTTC.

The chain carries TRBV6-1 and TRBJ1-4; possible D gene TRBD1, 6 bases. Trimming removed 6 bases from V and 4 bases from J, with 15 bases in between. Germline assignment: CDR1 MNHNS and CDR2 SASEGT. This CDR3 has 15 residues. The CDR3 DNA reads TGTGCCAGCAGACGGAGCTGGACAGATAATGAAAAACTGTTTTTT. Protein: CASRRSWTDNEKLFF.

This clone has only a few counts. The chain has TRBV7-9 and TRBJ1-1; D might be TRBD1 (6 bases). CDR1 SEHNR and CDR2 FQNEAQ come from the germline V gene (reference sequence). The CDR3 covers 14 residues. Trimming removed 7 bases at V and 2 bases at J, with 14 bases between. The CDR3 spells CASIWTAINTEAFF. For the CDR3, the DNA is TGTGCCAGCATCTGGACAGCCATAAACACTGAAGCTTTCTTT.

The chain is built from TRBV18 and TRBJ2-6; 12 bases are shared with TRBD1. V gave up 6 bases and J gave up 3 bases; unmatched junction bases: 3. The CDR3 is 16 residues long. The germline V gene encodes CDR1 KGHSH and CDR2 LQKENI. The CDR3 DNA follows: TGTGCCAGCTCGGGACAGGGGGCACTTGGGGCCAACGTCCTGACTTTC. Protein sequence: CASSGQGALGANVLTF.

The chain uses TRBV30 and TRBJ1-5; 8 bases align to TRBD1. CDR1 and CDR2 (germline): GTSNPN, SVGIG (reference sequence). V lost 1 base to trimming and J lost 7 bases; unmatched junction nucleotides: 6. CDR3 length: 14 amino acids. The CDR3 region has the DNA TGTGCCTGGAGTGGGACAGGGAAGGGCCAGCCCCAGCATTTT. Translation: CAWSGTGKGQPQHF.

The chain employs TRBV6-1 and TRBJ2-2; a weak D match, TRBD1 (6 bases). V was cut by 9 bases and J by 3 bases, with 14 bases left in between. The length of the CDR3 is 14 residues. Per the germline V gene, CDR1 is MNHNS and CDR2 is SASEGT. CDR3 loop: CASSRQEDTGELFF. Here the CDR3 DNA reads TGTGCCAGTTCCCGACAGGAAGACACCGGGGAGCTGTTTTTT.

The CDR3 DNA is TGTGCCAGCAGTTTAGACAGGGACGAGCAGTACTTC. The encoded protein is CASSLDRDEQYF. V usage is TRBV28 and J usage is TRBJ2-7, with 7 bases lining up with TRBD1. Looked up from germline, CDR1 is MDHEN and CDR2 is SYDVKM. The V gene end was trimmed by 2 bases and the J gene end by 5 bases; junction bases not matched to a gene: 0. The CDR3 is 12 residues long.

J is TRBJ2-1 and V is TRBV4-3; unclear D gene. CDR1 LGHNA and CDR2 YSLEER come from the germline V gene. Between the trimmed V and J ends, which lost 0 bases and 0 bases, there was a span of 9 bases. The CDR3 sequence is 16 residues long. CDR3 loop: CASSQEERSSYNEQFF. CDR3 bases: TGCGCCAGCAGCCAAGAAGAGCGTTCCTCCTACAATGAGCAGTTCTTC.

The chain is built from TRBV19 and TRBJ1-4, with a tentative D call TRBD1 (5 bases). V was shortened by 6 bases and J by 0 bases, with 8 bases between the two germline ends. CDR1 is LNHDA, CDR2 SQIVND, per germline (reference sequence). The CDR3 loop spans 14 amino acids. CDR3 residues: CASRRTPTNEKLFF. In nucleotides, the CDR3 is TGTGCCAGTAGGCGGACACCAACTAATGAAAAACTGTTTTTT.

J is TRBJ1-5 and V is TRBV27; no reliable D call. V was pared by 6 bases and J by 6 bases, with 18 bases between. CDR3 length equals 15 residues. Germline V gives CDR1 MNHEY, CDR2 SMNVEV (reference sequence). For the CDR3, the DNA is TGTGCCAGCAGCCTCCTGCCTGCGGGAGGTCAGCCCCAGCATTTT. Its translation: CASSLLPAGGQPQHF.

The chain employs TRBV25-1 and TRBJ2-3; D may be TRBD2 (5 bases). This CDR3 comprises 13 residues. Germline V CDR1 and CDR2: MGHDK, SYGVNS. V lost 2 bases and J 10 bases, leaving 13 bases between the germline ends. CDR3 region: CASSEKVLDSQYF. The CDR3 nucleotides read TGTGCCAGCAGTGAAAAGGTACTGGACTCGCAGTATTTT.

This clone has more than one count but fewer than ten. The genes are TRBV6-6 and TRBJ1-2; D not certain. Deletions cut 2 bases from V and 5 bases from J, with 9 bases between. The CDR3 runs 13 residues. CDR1 and CDR2 from the germline V gene are MNHNY and SVGAGI (reference sequence). DNA for the CDR3: TGTGCCAGCAGTTACGCCGAAACTTATGGCTACACCTTC. Translated, it gives CASSYAETYGYTF.

The chain employs TRBV19 and TRBJ1-2; 10 bases are a match to TRBD1. Per the germline V gene, CDR1 is LNHDA and CDR2 is SQIVND (reference sequence). V shed 7 bases and J 8 bases; nucleotides not matched to a gene: 10. The CDR3 sequence is 14 residues long. The CDR3 coding sequence is TGTGCCAGTACCGACGGACAGGGGGTTTGGGGCTACACCTTC. Its translation: CASTDGQGVWGYTF.

This chain connects TRBV18 to TRBJ2-6; TRBD1 agrees at 7 bases. V trimming: 7 bases; J trimming: 0 bases; junction bases outside the gene matches: 6. The CDR3 extends over 16 amino acids. CDR1 is KGHSH, CDR2 LQKENI, per germline. The CDR3 DNA is TGTGCCAGCTACCAGGGGGTATCCTCTGGGGCCAACGTCCTGACTTTC. It translates to CASYQGVSSGANVLTF.

The genes are TRBV5-4 and TRBJ2-5, with D perhaps TRBD1 (6 bases). Germline-derived CDR1 and CDR2 are SGHNT and YYREEE (reference sequence). There are 14 residues in the CDR3. Trimming took 4 bases from V and 4 from J, leaving 14 bases between them. This CDR3 is CASSGTGSGETQYF. DNA for the CDR3: TGTGCCAGCAGCGGTACAGGGTCGGGAGAGACCCAGTACTTC.